These 24 T cell receptor beta chains came from one sample sequenced in a study of T cells in Graves' hyperthyroidism and ophthalmopathy. There were TCR beta CDR3 regions amplified from RNA transcripts. When the TCR CDR3 underwent first-round RT-PCR, the HTBI primer set was used. MiXCR, run by TCRdb on the multiplex PCR reads, gives a single entry per CDR3 protein. The sample has about 410,000 distinct CDR3 sequences; approximately 15% are singletons. Sequenced sample: blood. These receptors all come from a man aged 18 to 35 with Graves' ophthalmopathy.

The sample holds many counts of this clonotype. The chain carries TRBV11-3 and TRBJ2-5; 11 nucleotides match TRBD2. Germline CDR1 reads SGHNT; CDR2 reads YENEEA. The CDR3 spans 18 residues. V trimming: 4 bases; J trimming: 5 bases; junction bases outside the gene matches: 15. The CDR3 spells CASSSQRDTSGSHETQYF. CDR3 DNA sequence: TGTGCCAGCAGCTCCCAGCGAGATACTAGCGGGAGCCATGAGACCCAGTACTTC.

This clonotype has at least ten counts. The chain combines TRBV2 with TRBJ2-7; D not resolved. V lost 2 bases, J lost 3 bases, and 5 bases lay in between. Germline CDR1 SNHLY, CDR2 FYNNEI. There are 12 residues in the CDR3. CDR3: CASSEWDYEQYF. The CDR3 nucleotides are TGTGCCAGCAGTGAATGGGACTACGAGCAGTACTTC.

There are many counts of this clonotype. This chain connects TRBV12-3 or TRBV12-4 to TRBJ2-7; 9 nucleotides line up with TRBD2. This CDR3 region has 14 residues. J lost 4 bases, V lost 5 bases, and 6 bases had no gene match. CDR3 DNA: TGTGCCAGCAGTCCTCGAGCGGGGGGATACGAGCAGTACTTC. Translation: CASSPRAGGYEQYF.

This clonotype has a count of ten or more. J is TRBJ1-1 and V is TRBV20-1; a weak D match, TRBD1 (5 bases). The germline CDR1 and CDR2 sequences are DFQATT and SNEGSKA (reference sequence). The length of the CDR3 is 14 residues. V was pared by 4 bases and J by 2 bases, with 14 bases between. The CDR3 sequence is CSAISGDFNTEAFF. As DNA, the CDR3 is TGCAGTGCTATATCTGGGGACTTTAACACTGAAGCTTTCTTT.

The CDR3 nucleotides are TGCAGTGCCTTAAGCGGGGGGGCCGACGAGCAGTACTTC. Translation: CSALSGGADEQYF. This chain connects TRBV20-1 to TRBJ2-7; 10 bases map to TRBD2. Germline V gene data show CDR1 as DFQATT and CDR2 as SNEGSKA (reference sequence). Trimming cost V 6 bases and J 5 bases; bases outside gene matches: 7. The CDR3 is 13 residues long.

This clonotype has ten or more counts. The chain has TRBV30 and TRBJ2-1; 8 bases line up with TRBD2. The CDR3 runs to 12 residues. From germline, CDR1 is GTSNPN and CDR2 SVGIG (reference sequence). J gave up 10 bases and V 1 base, and 3 bases lay outside the gene matches. The CDR3 protein is CAWSGIAGEQFF. CDR3 coding DNA: TGTGCCTGGAGTGGGATAGCGGGAGAGCAGTTCTTC.

Many counts were recorded for this clonotype. This rearrangement joins TRBV5-1 to TRBJ1-1; the D is unclear. The CDR3 runs 14 residues. Germline V gives CDR1 SGHRS, CDR2 YFSETQ. Between the trimmed V and J ends, which lost 1 base and 4 bases, there was a span of 11 bases. The CDR3 region has the DNA TGCGCCAGCAGCTTGAGTACGGGAAGCACTGAAGCTTTCTTT. The encoded protein is CASSLSTGSTEAFF.

The chain recombines TRBV20-1 with TRBJ1-6, with 7 bases identical to TRBD1. V shed 3 bases, J shed 1 base, and the junction held 9 bases outside the gene matches. The CDR3 extends over 17 amino acids. Germline CDR1 DFQATT, CDR2 SNEGSKA (reference sequence). CDR3 in amino acids: CSARGQNVGSYNSPLHF. DNA for the CDR3: TGCAGTGCTAGGGGACAGAACGTGGGGTCCTATAATTCACCCCTCCACTTT.

The V and J genes are TRBV12-3 or TRBV12-4 and TRBJ1-6; D not certain. The CDR3 has 14 residues. Deletions cut 3 bases from V and 7 bases from J, with 10 bases between. The CDR3, as DNA: TGTGCCAGCAGTTTCGACAAGAGAAATTCACCCCTCCACTTT. Its protein is CASSFDKRNSPLHF.

This clonotype came up many times. The CDR3 is CASWLAGPYNEQFF. CDR3 nucleotides: TGTGCCAGCTGGCTAGCGGGACCTTACAATGAGCAGTTCTTC. This sequence joins TRBV12-3 or TRBV12-4 and TRBJ2-1, with TRBD2 identical over 9 bases. V was clipped by 8 bases and J by 4 bases; unmatched bases: 6. The CDR3 covers 14 residues.

Written as DNA, the CDR3 is TGTGCCTGGAGCCAGAGCTCCTACAATGAGCAGTTCTTC. Protein: CAWSQSSYNEQFF. V and J are TRBV30 and TRBJ2-1; no clear D. CDR1 and CDR2 from the germline V gene are GTSNPN and SVGIG (reference sequence). V gave up 3 bases and J gave up 0 bases, with 6 bases separating them. CDR3 length equals 13 residues.

The chain employs TRBV2 and TRBJ1-2; 7 nucleotides match TRBD1. The CDR3 runs 16 residues. Trimming at V came to 7 bases and at J to 8 bases, leaving 19 bases not matched to a gene. Per germline, CDR1 SNHLY and CDR2 FYNNEI. CDR3 DNA sequence: TGTGCCAGCACCAATCTACCTTCCGGGACAGAGGGCGGCTACACCTTC. Translating it yields CASTNLPSGTEGGYTF.

This clonotype was counted ten times or more. V usage is TRBV2 and J usage is TRBJ2-3; D gene unclear. This CDR3 is built from 11 residues. Germline V CDR1 and CDR2: SNHLY, FYNNEI. The germline V and J ends were trimmed by 8 bases and 4 bases, with 7 bases remaining between them. The CDR3 loop is CASVEADTQYF. In DNA form, the CDR3 reads TGTGCCAGCGTAGAAGCAGATACGCAGTATTTT.

The table lists this clonotype with many counts. The chain recombines TRBV7-9 with TRBJ1-2; 7 nucleotides line up with TRBD1. The germline V gene has CDR1 SEHNR and CDR2 FQNEAQ (reference sequence). This CDR3 is built from 15 residues. The junction had 9 bases not matched to a gene; V was cut back by 5 bases and J by 3 bases. The CDR3 nucleotides read TGTGCCAGCAGCCCTGACAGGGACCAGGACTATGGCTACACCTTC. Its translation is CASSPDRDQDYGYTF.

The chain combines TRBV5-1 with TRBJ2-7; D is perhaps TRBD1 or TRBD2 (5 bases each). This CDR3 has 14 amino acids. V dropped 3 bases and J dropped 2 bases, with 12 bases sitting between them. Germline CDR1 reads SGHRS; CDR2 reads YFSETQ. The chain's CDR3 is CASSSYGAPYEQYF. CDR3 sequence (DNA): TGCGCCAGCAGCTCCTACGGGGCCCCCTACGAGCAGTACTTC.

The V gene is TRBV6-2 or TRBV6-3, the J gene TRBJ2-4; D perhaps matches TRBD2 (5 bases). Trimming pared 5 bases from V and 3 bases from J, leaving 11 bases between. This CDR3 region has 14 residues. The germline V gene has CDR1 MNHEY and CDR2 SVGEGT. CDR3 DNA: TGTGCCAGCAGTCTGCTGGAGGACAAAAACATTCAGTACTTC. Translation: CASSLLEDKNIQYF.

Many counts were recorded for this clonotype. V gene TRBV18 combines with J gene TRBJ2-7; TRBD1 aligns across 7 bases. CDR3 length: 14 residues. Germline lookup yields CDR1 KGHSH and CDR2 LQKENI. Losses at the gene ends were 3 bases for V and 0 bases for J; bases not matched to a gene: 2. CDR3 region: CASSPGQASYEQYF. CDR3 sequence (DNA): TGTGCCAGCTCACCCGGACAGGCCTCCTACGAGCAGTACTTC.

This clonotype was seen more than once but under ten times. The CDR3 spells CASSWLGDSFFTSTDTQYF. The DNA of the CDR3 is TGTGCCAGCAGTTGGCTTGGGGACTCATTTTTCACGAGCACAGATACGCAGTATTTT. The chain combines TRBV27 with TRBJ2-3; tentatively, D is TRBD2 (6 bases). The germline CDR1 and CDR2 sequences are MNHEY and SMNVEV (reference sequence). The CDR3 spans 19 residues. V dropped 4 bases and J dropped 0 bases, with 23 bases sitting between them.

The chain has TRBV12-3 or TRBV12-4 and TRBJ2-1; D tentatively reads TRBD1 or TRBD2 (5 bases each). V was pared by 7 bases and J by 10 bases, with 14 bases between. The CDR3 has 12 amino acids. This chain's CDR3 is CASNRGPEEQFF. The CDR3 bases are TGTGCCAGCAACCGGGGCCCTGAGGAGCAGTTCTTC.

This clonotype was picked up a small number of times. The chain joins TRBV5-6 to TRBJ2-7, with 7 positions matching TRBD2. This CDR3 region has 14 residues. The germline V gene has CDR1 SGHDT and CDR2 YYEEEE. Germline trimming cut 6 bases from V and 3 bases from J; bases unmatched to any gene: 9. Here the CDR3 reads CASTWGLPNYEQYF. The DNA of the CDR3 is TGTGCCAGCACCTGGGGACTACCCAACTACGAGCAGTACTTC.

This clonotype turned up a few times. This chain links TRBV15 with TRBJ1-4; D uncertain. Germline V gene lookup returns CDR1 LNHNV and CDR2 YYDKDF (reference sequence). This CDR3 has 15 amino acids. Deletions cut 1 base from V and 4 bases from J, with 10 bases between. This chain's CDR3 is CATSRALGGNEKLFF. DNA for the CDR3: TGTGCCACCAGCAGAGCCCTGGGAGGTAATGAAAAACTGTTTTTT.

This clonotype came up a few times. The V call is TRBV11-2, the J call TRBJ2-3; 13 bases fit TRBD2. Germline CDR1 is SGHAT and CDR2 is FQNNGV. The CDR3 is 18 residues long. V was pared by 5 bases and J by 6 bases, with 14 bases of the junction left unmatched. CDR3 region: CASSPLAGGPDLADTQYF. CDR3 DNA sequence: TGTGCCAGCAGCCCACTAGCGGGGGGGCCTGATCTGGCGGATACGCAGTATTTT.

This clonotype was found a few times. The chain carries TRBV5-5 and TRBJ2-2, with TRBD1 matching 7 bases. This CDR3 spans 15 amino acids. The V gene end was trimmed by 2 bases and the J gene end by 1 base; junction bases not matched to a gene: 2. Germline V CDR1 and CDR2: SGHKS, YYEKEE (reference sequence). The CDR3 sequence is CASSFTGENTGELFF. CDR3 DNA: TGTGCCAGCAGCTTCACAGGGGAGAACACCGGGGAGCTGTTTTTT. The full variable domain, completed using reference TRBV5-5 and TRBJ2-2, is DAGVTQSPTHLIKTRGQQVTLRCSPISGHKSVSWYQQVLGQGPQFIFQYYEKEERGRGNFPDRFSARQFPNYSSELNVNALLLGDSALYLCASSFTGENTGELFFGEGSRLTVL.

V gene TRBV19 combines with J gene TRBJ2-7, with 7 bases matching TRBD1. Per germline, CDR1 LNHDA and CDR2 SQIVND (reference sequence). The CDR3 length is 14 residues. After removal of 5 bases from V and 4 bases from J, the junction contained 8 bases not matched to a gene. The CDR3 is CASSSRTGNYEQYF. DNA for the CDR3: TGTGCCAGTAGTTCTCGGACAGGAAATTACGAGCAGTACTTC.